This entry lists 32 T cell receptor beta chains sequenced from one sample in a study of T cells in women clearing cervical HPV infection. Sequenced by immunoSEQ multiplex PCR; TCRdb stores in-frame clones only, minus some. This listing includes almost 20,000 clones. The specimen was blood buffy coat. These receptors all come from a woman between 18 and 69 years old with a cervical HPV16 infection that either progressed to CIN3+ or cleared (not recorded which).

Note on this clone: Sequencing ends 3 residues short of the CDR3 end; the germline J gene provides the rest. The chain employs TRBV19 and TRBJ1-1, with 12 nucleotides matching TRBD1. The CDR3 consists of 16 residues. Germline CDR1 is LNHDA and CDR2 is SQIVND (reference sequence). Losses at the gene ends were 9 bases for V and 1 base for J; bases not matched to a gene: 9. Partial CDR3 DNA: TGTGCCAGCCGGGACAGGGGGCGCCGGGGGAACACTGAA. Protein product: CASRDRGRRGNTE. The whole CDR3 sequence reads CASRDRGRRGNTEAFF.

Details on this clone: The observed sequence ends 3 residues before the CDR3 terminus, with the missing tail filled in from the germline J gene. The chain is built from TRBV10-2 and TRBJ1-4; D not certain. V dropped 11 bases and J dropped 0 bases, with 13 bases sitting between them. Germline CDR1 reads WSHSY; CDR2 reads SAAADI. The CDR3 totals 14 residues. CDR3 DNA, as far as it was read: TGCGCCCCCGGCCCCCGGGCAACTAATGAAAAA. Residues: CAPGPRATNEK. The full-length CDR3 reads as CAPGPRATNEKLFF.

Remarks on this clone: The read is 3 residues too short to cover the CDR3 end, so that end is filled in from the germline J gene. The V call is TRBV7-3, the J call TRBJ2-1, with 8 nucleotides matching TRBD2. Germline CDR1 is SGHTA and CDR2 is FQGTGA. CDR3 length equals 15 residues. V was pared by 2 bases and J by 4 bases, with 4 bases of the junction left unmatched. The CDR3 is CASSLGSSGYNEQFF. The part of the CDR3 DNA that was read is TGTGCCAGCAGCTTAGGGTCTAGCGGGTACAATGAG.

A word on this clone: The read ends 3 residues before the CDR3 terminus; that terminus is restored from the germline J gene. This sequence joins TRBV20-1 and TRBJ2-3, with a weak D call TRBD2 (6 bases). The V gene lost 3 bases and the J gene lost 1 base, with 8 bases spanning the gap. Per the germline V gene, CDR1 is DFQATT and CDR2 is SNEGSKA (reference sequence). This CDR3 region has 13 residues. The sequenced CDR3 bases are TGCAGTGCTAGGTCGGGGGGCACAGATACG. It encodes CSARSGGTDT. The full CDR3 protein is CSARSGGTDTQYF.

Regarding this clone: The CDR3 extends 3 residues past the end of the read, so its final part is completed from the germline J gene. The rearrangement joins TRBV20-1 to TRBJ2-7; TRBD1 or TRBD2 may be the D gene (6 bases each). Germline values: CDR1 DFQATT, CDR2 SNEGSKA (reference sequence). The CDR3 sequence is 15 residues long. The V end was cut by 0 bases, the J end by 6 bases, with 18 bases between. The DNA read from the CDR3 is TGCAGTGCTAGAGATTACAGGGAGGTAATTGGCGAG. It encodes CSARDYREVIGE. The entire CDR3 reads CSARDYREVIGEQYF.

The sequenced CDR3 bases are TGCAGTGCCACCCAGGGGCAACTCAATCAGCCC. It specifies CSATQGQLNQP. The CDR3 in its entirety is CSATQGQLNQPQHF. V gene TRBV20-1 combines with J gene TRBJ1-5; D may be TRBD1 (6 bases). Read coverage stops 3 residues before the CDR3 terminus; the germline J gene supplies the remainder. Germline V gene sequence: CDR1 DFQATT, CDR2 SNEGSKA (reference sequence). With 6 bases removed from V and 3 bases from J, the gap between germline ends came to 15 bases. CDR3 length: 14 residues.

Turning to this clone: The read finishes 3 residues shy of the CDR3 end, and the germline J gene is used to complete it. The chain joins TRBV30 to TRBJ2-5, with D uncertain. Trimming left V 1 base short and J 5 bases short, with 8 bases between. The CDR3 is 12 amino acids. Germline-derived CDR1 and CDR2 are GTSNPN and SVGIG (reference sequence). The CDR3 bases that were read are TGTGCCTGGAGTGCCCCAGGCGAGACC. Its translation is CAWSAPGET. The CDR3 in its entirety is CAWSAPGETQYF.

As regards this clone: Sequencing ends 3 residues short of the CDR3 end; the germline J gene provides the rest. The chain combines TRBV18 with TRBJ2-5; tentatively, D is TRBD2 (5 bases). Germline V CDR1 and CDR2: KGHSH, LQKENI. Trimming pared 2 bases from V and 5 bases from J, leaving 9 bases between. CDR3 length equals 13 residues. Partial CDR3 DNA: TGTGCCAGCTCACCAATCAGAGGGGAGACC. Its translation: CASSPIRGET. In full, the CDR3 reads CASSPIRGETQYF.

Comment on this clone: The DNA ends 3 residues before the CDR3 does, and the rest of the CDR3 is filled in from the germline J gene. The rearrangement links TRBV6-2 or TRBV6-3 to TRBJ2-2; 7 nucleotides align to TRBD1. The CDR3 has 13 residues. With 8 bases clipped from V and 4 bases from J, the junction kept 4 bases outside the gene matches. The germline V gene encodes CDR1 MNHEY and CDR2 SVGEGT. CDR3 sequence: CASGTGVTGELFF. The DNA read from the CDR3 is TGTGCCAGCGGAACAGGGGTCACCGGGGAG.

The CDR3 DNA, read in part, is TGTGCCAGCACCGACAGGGTAGGAGGAGATACG. This codes for CASTDRVGGDT. From start to end, the CDR3 is CASTDRVGGDTQYF. The chain carries TRBV6-2 or TRBV6-3 and TRBJ2-3; 7 bases align to TRBD1. Read sequence stops 3 residues before the CDR3 end, and the germline J gene provides the missing end. The CDR3 covers 14 residues. CDR1 and CDR2 from the germline V gene are MNHEY and SVGEGT. Germline trimming cut 7 bases from V and 5 bases from J; bases unmatched to any gene: 9.

Points on this clone: The observed sequence ends 3 residues before the CDR3 terminus, with the missing tail filled in from the germline J gene. This chain connects TRBV5-1 to TRBJ2-3; 11 bases are a match to TRBD2. The CDR3 spans 15 residues. Germline CDR1 reads SGHRS; CDR2 reads YFSETQ. Trimming at V came to 5 bases and at J to 1 base, leaving 3 bases not matched to a gene. The CDR3: CASRTSGARTDTQYF. Partial CDR3 DNA: TGCGCCAGCAGGACTAGCGGGGCCCGCACAGATACG.

With regard to this clone: The read ends 3 residues shy of where the CDR3 ends; the end is completed using the germline J gene. The V gene is TRBV28, the J gene TRBJ2-7; TRBD2 is a possible D gene (6 bases). V was pared by 3 bases and J by 3 bases, with 15 bases between. In germline, CDR1 is MDHEN, CDR2 SYDVKM. This CDR3 contains 15 residues. The sequenced CDR3 bases are TGTGCCAGCAGTTTGTCCGGGACTCTTATCTACGAG. It codes for CASSLSGTLIYE. The entire CDR3 sequence reads CASSLSGTLIYEQYF.

On this clone: Read coverage stops 3 residues before the CDR3 terminus; the germline J gene supplies the remainder. The chain employs TRBV5-5 and TRBJ1-1; weak D call: TRBD1 (6 bases). This CDR3 region has 13 residues. Looked up from germline, CDR1 is SGHKS and CDR2 is YYEKEE (reference sequence). V lost 4 bases and J lost 1, with 8 bases in between. CDR3 bases read: TGTGCCAGCAGCCGGGGACAGAACACTGAA. Amino acid sequence: CASSRGQNTE. The entire CDR3 protein reads CASSRGQNTEAFF.

Concerning this clone: The read ends 3 residues before the CDR3 terminus; that terminus is restored from the germline J gene. The chain uses TRBV20-1 and TRBJ2-7; 13 bases map to TRBD2. CDR3 length equals 16 residues. CDR1 and CDR2 (germline): DFQATT, SNEGSKA (reference sequence). Germline trimming cut 5 bases from V and 3 bases from J; bases unmatched to any gene: 10. This chain's CDR3 is CSAPGLAGAANYEQYF. Partial CDR3 DNA: TGCAGTGCTCCAGGACTAGCGGGGGCCGCAAACTACGAG.

About this clone: Read coverage stops 3 residues before the CDR3 terminus; the germline J gene supplies the remainder. The genes are TRBV18 and TRBJ1-2; TRBD1 matches 10 bases. Per the germline V gene, CDR1 is KGHSH and CDR2 is LQKENI. This CDR3 has 15 residues. Germline trimming cut 4 bases from V and 3 bases from J; bases unmatched to any gene: 5. The chain's CDR3 is CASSLSDRGDYGYTF. The DNA read from the CDR3 is TGTGCCAGCTCACTATCGGACAGGGGGGACTATGGC.

Comment on this clone: Sequencing ends 3 residues short of the CDR3 end; the germline J gene provides the rest. This chain joins TRBV19 and TRBJ1-6; D remains unclear. Per the germline V gene, CDR1 is LNHDA and CDR2 is SQIVND (reference sequence). This CDR3 is built from 16 residues. Trimming left V 0 bases short and J 7 bases short, with 13 bases between. The CDR3 loop is CASSIDHLSRNSPLHF. The covered CDR3 bases are TGTGCCAGTAGTATAGATCATCTAAGTAGAAATTCACCC. Full variable domain (outside the CDR3, taken from reference TRBV19 and TRBJ1-6): DGGITQSPKYLFRKEGQNVTLSCEQNLNHDAMYWYRQDPGQGLRLIYYSQIVNDFQKGDIAEGYSVSREKKESFPLTVTSAQKNPTAFYLCASSIDHLSRNSPLHFGNGTRLTVT.

About this clone itself: The read stops 3 residues short of the end of the CDR3; the missing end is completed from the germline J gene. This chain joins TRBV20-1 and TRBJ1-2; D gene uncertain. V was cut by 5 bases and J by 1 base, with 17 bases left in between. The germline V gene has CDR1 DFQATT and CDR2 SNEGSKA (reference sequence). This CDR3 is 15 amino acids long. The CDR3 loop is CSAPSDLVLNYGYTF. The DNA read from the CDR3 is TGCAGTGCTCCGAGTGACTTAGTCCTTAACTATGGC.

About this clone itself: The read ends 3 residues shy of where the CDR3 ends; the end is completed using the germline J gene. V usage is TRBV19 and J usage is TRBJ2-1, with D unclear. Germline loops: CDR1 LNHDA, CDR2 SQIVND (reference sequence). This CDR3 has 12 residues. V was clipped by 3 bases and J by 3 bases, with 3 bases between them. CDR3 region: CASSIRYNEQFF. The sequenced CDR3 bases are TGTGCCAGTAGTATTCGCTACAATGAG.

Points on this clone: One end of the junction does not line up with germline, which may come from a read error. The read is 3 residues too short to cover the CDR3 end, so that end is filled in from the germline J gene. The chain has TRBV7-7 and TRBJ2-1; a possible D gene is TRBD1 (6 bases). CDR1 and CDR2 from the germline V gene are SSHAT and FNYEAQ (reference sequence). This CDR3 has 17 amino acids. CDR3 DNA (partial): TGTGCTAGCAGCTTAGCTTTTGAGGGAACAGGGCGCAATGAG. Translation: CASSLAFEGTGRNE. The CDR3 in full is CASSLAFEGTGRNEQFF.

Of note for this clone: Read coverage stops 3 residues before the CDR3 terminus; the germline J gene supplies the remainder. This sequence joins TRBV5-6 and TRBJ1-2; the D gene is possibly TRBD1 (5 bases). Germline V lookup: CDR1 SGHDT, CDR2 YYEEEE. Trimming cost V 7 bases and J 2 bases, with 15 bases left between them. This CDR3 contains 14 residues. The CDR3 loop is CASYPQGVNYGYTF. The sequenced CDR3 bases are TGTGCCAGCTACCCGCAGGGTGTCAACTATGGC.

Worth noting for this clone: From the germline J gene comes the end of the CDR3, since the read stops 3 residues before it. The chain links TRBV7-9 to TRBJ1-2; D is unclear. Trimming removed 5 bases from V and 5 bases from J, with 9 bases in between. This CDR3 is 12 amino acids long. Germline lookup yields CDR1 SEHNR and CDR2 FQNEAQ (reference sequence). The chain's CDR3 is CASSPPHYGYTF. The sequenced part of the CDR3 DNA is TGTGCCAGCAGCCCCCCCCATTATGGC.

To note about this clone: The read stops 3 residues short of the end of the CDR3; the missing end is completed from the germline J gene. The chain employs TRBV30 and TRBJ1-2, with TRBD1 as a possible D gene (5 bases). This CDR3 is 14 amino acids long. In germline, CDR1 is GTSNPN, CDR2 SVGIG (reference sequence). V lost 2 bases and J 5 bases, leaving 15 bases between the germline ends. The CDR3 bases that were read are TGTGCCTGGAGTCCCCAGGGCAGCAGATATGGC. It translates to CAWSPQGSRYG. The CDR3 reads in full as CAWSPQGSRYGYTF.

Worth noting for this clone: The read halts 3 residues ahead of the CDR3 end, with the missing end drawn from the germline J gene. The chain recombines TRBV19 with TRBJ2-7, with 9 nucleotides matching TRBD1. Unmatched junction bases numbered 10, after V lost 5 bases and J lost 2 bases. Germline V lookup: CDR1 LNHDA, CDR2 SQIVND (reference sequence). The CDR3 is 16 amino acids. CDR3 in amino acids: CASSFSPGQGTYEQYF. The covered CDR3 bases are TGTGCCAGTAGTTTTTCGCCGGGACAGGGAACCTACGAG.

With regard to this clone: The DNA ends 3 residues before the CDR3 does, and the rest of the CDR3 is filled in from the germline J gene. The chain has TRBV4-2 and TRBJ1-1, with D possibly TRBD1 on 5 matching bases. CDR3 size: 13 residues. Deletions cut 4 bases from V and 5 bases from J, with 11 bases between. Germline V gives CDR1 LGHNA, CDR2 YNFKEQ. The CDR3: CASSPSGWTEAFF. The sequenced part of the CDR3 DNA is TGTGCCAGCAGCCCCTCAGGGTGGACTGAA.

A word on this clone: The CDR3 extends 3 residues past the end of the read, so its final part is completed from the germline J gene. V and J are TRBV20-1 and TRBJ2-3; 8 bases align to TRBD2. CDR1 is DFQATT and CDR2 is SNEGSKA in the germline V gene (reference sequence). The CDR3 runs 15 residues. With V trimmed by 1 base and J by 2 bases, 5 bases remained unmatched. CDR3: CSARVASGFTDTQYF. CDR3 bases read: TGCAGTGCTAGAGTAGCTAGCGGGTTCACAGATACG.

To note about this clone: Read sequence stops 3 residues before the CDR3 end, and the germline J gene provides the missing end. This rearrangement joins TRBV20-1 to TRBJ1-5; D remains unclear. Trimming pared 0 bases from V and 4 bases from J, leaving 13 bases between. The germline V gene encodes CDR1 DFQATT and CDR2 SNEGSKA (reference sequence). This CDR3 has 15 amino acids. The sequenced part of the CDR3 DNA is TGCAGTGCTAGAGATCCCAGTGCTCAAAATCAGCCC. Protein product: CSARDPSAQNQP. From start to end, the CDR3 is CSARDPSAQNQPQHF.

This chain's CDR3 is CASREPNRVGTGELFF. The sequenced CDR3 bases are TGTGCCAGCAGGGAACCCAACAGGGTTGGCACCGGGGAG. The rearrangement uses TRBV2 and TRBJ2-2; TRBD1 might be the D (6 bases). The read is 3 residues too short to cover the CDR3 end, so that end is filled in from the germline J gene. CDR3 length: 16 amino acids. Germline V gene data show CDR1 as SNHLY and CDR2 as FYNNEI. The V and J ends lost 6 bases and 4 bases respectively, with 18 bases between them.

Worth noting for this clone: The CDR3 end lies 3 residues beyond the end of the read and is filled in from the germline J gene. The gene calls are TRBV19 and TRBJ1-2; D possibly corresponds to TRBD1 (6 bases). CDR3 length: 17 amino acids. The V gene lost 7 bases and the J gene lost 4 bases, with 25 bases spanning the gap. The germline V gene has CDR1 LNHDA and CDR2 SQIVND (reference sequence). Here the CDR3 reads CASIRTTGRLEGYGYTF. The part of the CDR3 DNA that was read is TGTGCCAGTATACGCACTACAGGGCGTTTAGAGGGCTATGGC.

In the case of this clone: The read gets to within 3 residues of the CDR3 end, and the germline J gene fills in the rest. The chain links TRBV7-2 to TRBJ2-3; no clear D. Germline V gene lookup returns CDR1 SGHTA and CDR2 FQGNSA. The CDR3 loop spans 13 amino acids. V was cut by 1 base and J by 2 bases, with 4 bases left in between. The CDR3 loop reads CASSLEATDTQYF. Incomplete CDR3 DNA: TGTGCCAGCAGCTTAGAGGCCACAGATACG.

Of note for this clone: The DNA ends 3 residues before the CDR3 does, and the rest of the CDR3 is filled in from the germline J gene. The rearrangement links TRBV20-1 to TRBJ2-1, with D maybe TRBD2 (6 bases). Trimming cost V 0 bases and J 0 bases, with 15 bases left between them. In germline, CDR1 is DFQATT, CDR2 SNEGSKA (reference sequence). The CDR3 extends over 17 amino acids. CDR3 bases read: TGCAGTGCTAGAGATTATTGGGGCGGGGACTCCTACAATGAG. Protein: CSARDYWGGDSYNE. The whole CDR3 protein is CSARDYWGGDSYNEQFF.

Worth noting for this clone: The read falls 3 residues short of the CDR3 end, and the missing part is taken from the germline J gene. The V gene is TRBV19, the J gene TRBJ2-3, with 10 bases matching TRBD1. V trimming: 5 bases; J trimming: 3 bases; junction bases outside the gene matches: 5. The CDR3 is 15 residues long. The germline V gene encodes CDR1 LNHDA and CDR2 SQIVND (reference sequence). Here the CDR3 reads CASSDRGRRTDTQYF. The covered CDR3 bases are TGTGCCAGTAGTGACAGGGGGCGCCGGACAGATACG.

As to this clone: The missing CDR3 end, 3 residues past where the read stops, is filled in from the germline J gene. This chain links TRBV30 with TRBJ1-2; no clear D. Trimming took 0 bases from V and 4 from J, leaving 9 bases between them. CDR3 size: 13 residues. Per the germline V gene, CDR1 is GTSNPN and CDR2 is SVGIG (reference sequence). Partial CDR3 DNA: TGTGCCTGGAGTGTAGGGCGCTCCTATGGC. Its translation is CAWSVGRSYG. The whole CDR3 is CAWSVGRSYGYTF.